The clone carrying this T cell receptor beta chain came up a few times. Its target is unknown. This specimen comes from a study of response to subunit inactivated influenza vaccine. Findings of the study overall: With each seasonal influenza vaccination, the authors suggested, few new T cells are recruited.

Germline CDR1 is SGHTA and CDR2 is FQGNSA. The CDR3 has 15 residues. Trimming removed 4 bases from V and 15 bases from J, with 25 bases in between. TCRdb reprocessed the RT-PCR reads with MiXCR, giving one entry per CDR3 protein. The sample lists about 500,000 distinct CDR3 sequences, 16% occurring once. The origin of this receptor is a man aged 50 to 75 who received an inactivated influenza vaccine. Specimen: CD4+ T cells sorted from PBMCs, collected roughly 24 months after vaccination. The chain couples TRBV7-2 to TRBJ2-1; either TRBD1 or TRBD2 may supply D (6 bases each). CDR3 DNA: TGTGCCAGCAGCTCCCCCACGGACGGGGGCGTCCGGGGGTTCTTC. Protein: CASSSPTDGGVRGFF. The whole variable domain, remainder taken from reference TRBV7-2 and TRBJ2-1, is GAGVSQSPSNKVTEKGKDVELRCDPISGHTALYWYRQSLGQGLEFLIYFQGNSAPDKSGLPSDRFSAERTGGSVSTLTIQRTQQEDSAVYLCASSSPTDGGVRGFFGPGTRLTVL.